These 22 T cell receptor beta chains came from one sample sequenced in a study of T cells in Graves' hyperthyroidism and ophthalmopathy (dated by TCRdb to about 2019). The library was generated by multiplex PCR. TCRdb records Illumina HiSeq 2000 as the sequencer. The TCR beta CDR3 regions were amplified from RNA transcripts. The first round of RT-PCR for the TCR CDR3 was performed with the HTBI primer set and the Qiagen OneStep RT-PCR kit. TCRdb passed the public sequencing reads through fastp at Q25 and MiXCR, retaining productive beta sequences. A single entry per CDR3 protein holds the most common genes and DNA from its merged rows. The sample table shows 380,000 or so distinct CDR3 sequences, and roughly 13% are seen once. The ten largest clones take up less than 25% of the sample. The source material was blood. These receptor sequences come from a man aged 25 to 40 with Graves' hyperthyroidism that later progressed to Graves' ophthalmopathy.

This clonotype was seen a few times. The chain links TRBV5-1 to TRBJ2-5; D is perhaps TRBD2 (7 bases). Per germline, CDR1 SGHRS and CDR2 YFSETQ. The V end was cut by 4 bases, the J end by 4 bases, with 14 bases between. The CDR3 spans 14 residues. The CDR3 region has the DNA TGCGCCAGCAGCAGCGAAGGGGGGGGAGAGACCCAGTACTTC. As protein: CASSSEGGGETQYF.

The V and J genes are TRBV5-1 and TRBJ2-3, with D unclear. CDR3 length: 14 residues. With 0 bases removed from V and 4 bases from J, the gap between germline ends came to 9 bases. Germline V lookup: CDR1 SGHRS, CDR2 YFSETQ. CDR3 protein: CASSLGPSPDTQYF. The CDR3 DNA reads TGCGCCAGCAGCTTGGGCCCATCCCCAGATACGCAGTATTTT.

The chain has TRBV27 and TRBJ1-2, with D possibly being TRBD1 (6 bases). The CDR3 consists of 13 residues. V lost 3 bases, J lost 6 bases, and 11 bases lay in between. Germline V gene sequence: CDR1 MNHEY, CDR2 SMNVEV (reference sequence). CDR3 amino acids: CASSFGAGDGYTF. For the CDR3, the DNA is TGTGCCAGCAGTTTCGGGGCAGGGGATGGCTACACCTTC.

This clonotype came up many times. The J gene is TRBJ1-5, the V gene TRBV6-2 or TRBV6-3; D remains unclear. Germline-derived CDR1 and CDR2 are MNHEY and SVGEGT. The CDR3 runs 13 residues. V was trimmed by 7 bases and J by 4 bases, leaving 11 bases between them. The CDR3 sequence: CASTPARNQPQHF. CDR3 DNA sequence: TGTGCCAGCACCCCGGCCCGGAATCAGCCCCAGCATTTT.

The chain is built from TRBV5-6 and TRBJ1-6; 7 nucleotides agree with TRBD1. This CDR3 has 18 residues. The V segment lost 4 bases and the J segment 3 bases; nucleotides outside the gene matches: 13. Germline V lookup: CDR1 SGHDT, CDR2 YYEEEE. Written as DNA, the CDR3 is TGTGCCAGCAGCAACCCGGACCGACAGGGCAACTATAATTCACCCCTCCACTTT. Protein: CASSNPDRQGNYNSPLHF.

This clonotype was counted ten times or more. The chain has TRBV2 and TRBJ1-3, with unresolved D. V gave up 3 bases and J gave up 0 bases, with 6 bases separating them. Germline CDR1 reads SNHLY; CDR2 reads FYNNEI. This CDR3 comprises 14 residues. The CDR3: CASSETHSGNTIYF. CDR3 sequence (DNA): TGTGCCAGCAGTGAGACGCACTCTGGAAACACCATATATTTT.

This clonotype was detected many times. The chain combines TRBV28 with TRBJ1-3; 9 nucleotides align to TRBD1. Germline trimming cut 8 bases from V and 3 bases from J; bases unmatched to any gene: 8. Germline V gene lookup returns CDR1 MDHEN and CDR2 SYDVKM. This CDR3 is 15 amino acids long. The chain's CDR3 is CASRLQGALGNTIYF. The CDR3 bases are TGTGCCAGCCGACTACAGGGGGCACTTGGAAACACCATATATTTT.

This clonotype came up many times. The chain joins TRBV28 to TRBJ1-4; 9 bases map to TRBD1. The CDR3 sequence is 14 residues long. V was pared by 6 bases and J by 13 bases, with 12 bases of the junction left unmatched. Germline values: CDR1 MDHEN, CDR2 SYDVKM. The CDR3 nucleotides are TGTGCCAGCAGCTATCCGGGACAGGGTTTAGGACTGTTTTTT. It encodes CASSYPGQGLGLFF.

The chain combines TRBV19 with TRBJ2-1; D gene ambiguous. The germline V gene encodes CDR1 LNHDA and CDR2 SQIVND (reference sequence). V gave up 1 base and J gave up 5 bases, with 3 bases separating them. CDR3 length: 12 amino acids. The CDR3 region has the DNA TGTGCCAGTAGTATAGGGAACAATGAGCAGTTCTTC. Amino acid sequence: CASSIGNNEQFF.

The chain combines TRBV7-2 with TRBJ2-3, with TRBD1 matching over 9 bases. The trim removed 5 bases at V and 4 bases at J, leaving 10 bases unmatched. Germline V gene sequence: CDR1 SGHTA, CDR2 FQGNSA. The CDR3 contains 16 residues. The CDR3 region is CASSQYRDRVSDTQYF. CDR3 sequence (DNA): TGTGCCAGCAGCCAATACCGGGACAGGGTGTCAGATACGCAGTATTTT.

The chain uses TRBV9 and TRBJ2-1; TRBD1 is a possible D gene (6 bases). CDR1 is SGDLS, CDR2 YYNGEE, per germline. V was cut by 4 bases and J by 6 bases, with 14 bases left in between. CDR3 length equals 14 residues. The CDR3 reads CASSSPQGGNEQFF. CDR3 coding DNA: TGTGCCAGCAGCTCCCCACAGGGCGGCAATGAGCAGTTCTTC.

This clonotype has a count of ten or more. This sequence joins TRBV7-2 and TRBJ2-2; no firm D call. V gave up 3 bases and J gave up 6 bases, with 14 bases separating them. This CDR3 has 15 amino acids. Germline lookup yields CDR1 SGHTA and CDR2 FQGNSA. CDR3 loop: CASSFSGGSAGELFF. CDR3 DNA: TGTGCCAGCAGCTTCAGTGGTGGCTCGGCCGGGGAGCTGTTTTTT.

In DNA form, the CDR3 reads TGTGCCAGCTCACAACGTCCCGGGACAGGATCGGGCACTGAAGCTTTCTTT. Protein: CASSQRPGTGSGTEAFF. V is TRBV18 and J is TRBJ1-1, with 8 bases matching TRBD1. This CDR3 comprises 17 residues. V lost 4 bases, J lost 4 bases, and 14 bases stayed unmatched. Germline V lookup: CDR1 KGHSH, CDR2 LQKENI.

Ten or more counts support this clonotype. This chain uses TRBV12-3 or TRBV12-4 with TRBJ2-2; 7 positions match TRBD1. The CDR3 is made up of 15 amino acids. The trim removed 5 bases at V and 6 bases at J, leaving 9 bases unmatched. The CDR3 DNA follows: TGTGCCAGCAGTCTCACAGGGGTTTCGGCCGGGGAGCTGTTTTTT. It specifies CASSLTGVSAGELFF.

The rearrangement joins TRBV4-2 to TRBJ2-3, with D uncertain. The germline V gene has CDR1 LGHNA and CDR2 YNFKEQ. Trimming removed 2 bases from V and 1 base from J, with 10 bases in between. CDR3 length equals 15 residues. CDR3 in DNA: TGTGCCAGCAGCCAATGGGATCGTCGCACAGATACGCAGTATTTT. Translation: CASSQWDRRTDTQYF.

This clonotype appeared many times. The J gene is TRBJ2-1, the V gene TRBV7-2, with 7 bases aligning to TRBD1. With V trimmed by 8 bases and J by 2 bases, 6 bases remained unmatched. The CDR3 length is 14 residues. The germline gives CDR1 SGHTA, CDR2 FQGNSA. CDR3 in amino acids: CASGTGAAYNEQFF. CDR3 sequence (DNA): TGTGCCAGCGGTACAGGGGCAGCCTACAATGAGCAGTTCTTC.

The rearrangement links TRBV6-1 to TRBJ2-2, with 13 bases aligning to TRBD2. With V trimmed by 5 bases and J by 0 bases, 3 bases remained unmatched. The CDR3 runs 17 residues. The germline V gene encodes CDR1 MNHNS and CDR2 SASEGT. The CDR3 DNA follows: TGTGCCAGCAGTCTGACTAGCGGGGGGTCGAACACCGGGGAGCTGTTTTTT. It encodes CASSLTSGGSNTGELFF.

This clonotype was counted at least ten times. The CDR3 reads CASSFRAGYNEQYF. The CDR3 DNA is TGTGCCAGCAGTTTTAGGGCAGGGTACAACGAGCAGTACTTC. The V gene is TRBV27, the J gene TRBJ2-7; the D gene is possibly TRBD1 (5 bases). V was shortened by 3 bases and J by 5 bases, with 14 bases between the two germline ends. Germline V CDR1 and CDR2: MNHEY, SMNVEV (reference sequence). The CDR3 has 14 residues.

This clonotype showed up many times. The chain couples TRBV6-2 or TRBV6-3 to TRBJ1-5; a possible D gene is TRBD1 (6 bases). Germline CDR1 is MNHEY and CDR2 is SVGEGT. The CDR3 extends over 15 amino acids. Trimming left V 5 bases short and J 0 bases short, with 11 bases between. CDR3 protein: CASSTGIHSNQPQHF. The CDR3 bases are TGTGCCAGCAGTACAGGGATACATAGCAATCAGCCCCAGCATTTT.

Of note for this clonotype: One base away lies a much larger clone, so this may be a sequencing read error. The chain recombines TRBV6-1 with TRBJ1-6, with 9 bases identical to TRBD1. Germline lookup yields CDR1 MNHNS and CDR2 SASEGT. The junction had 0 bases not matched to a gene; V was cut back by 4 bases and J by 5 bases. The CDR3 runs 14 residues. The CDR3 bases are TGTGCCAGCAGTGGGGACAGGGATAATTCACCCCTCCACTTT. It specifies CASSGDRDNSPLHF.

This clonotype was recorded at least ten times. CDR3 protein: CASSFGAHSSNTEAFF. The DNA for the CDR3 is TGTGCCAGCAGTTTTGGGGCTCACAGTTCGAACACTGAAGCTTTCTTT. The V gene is TRBV28, the J gene TRBJ1-1; possible D gene TRBD1, 5 bases. The V and J ends lost 3 bases and 1 base respectively, with 15 bases between them. Germline V gives CDR1 MDHEN, CDR2 SYDVKM. The length of the CDR3 is 16 residues.

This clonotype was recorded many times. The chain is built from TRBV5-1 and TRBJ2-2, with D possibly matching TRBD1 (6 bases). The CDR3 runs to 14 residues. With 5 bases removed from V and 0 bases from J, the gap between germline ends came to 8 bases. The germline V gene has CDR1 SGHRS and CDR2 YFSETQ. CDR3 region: CASRDSSNTGELFF. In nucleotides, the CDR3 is TGCGCCAGCAGGGACAGCTCGAACACCGGGGAGCTGTTTTTT.